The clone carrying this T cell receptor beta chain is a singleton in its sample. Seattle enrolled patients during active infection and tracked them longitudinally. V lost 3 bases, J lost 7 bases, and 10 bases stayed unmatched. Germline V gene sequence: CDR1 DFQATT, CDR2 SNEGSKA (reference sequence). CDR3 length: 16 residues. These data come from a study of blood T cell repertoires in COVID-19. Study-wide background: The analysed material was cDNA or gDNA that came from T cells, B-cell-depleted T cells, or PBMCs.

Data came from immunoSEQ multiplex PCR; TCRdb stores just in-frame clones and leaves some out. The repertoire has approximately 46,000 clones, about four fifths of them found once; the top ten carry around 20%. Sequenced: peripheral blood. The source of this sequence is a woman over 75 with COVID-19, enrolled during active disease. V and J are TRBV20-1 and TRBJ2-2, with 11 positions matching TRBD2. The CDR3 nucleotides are TGCAGTGCTAGTCGGTTTGGGACTAGCGGTGGCGGGGAGCTGTTTTTT. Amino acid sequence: CSASRFGTSGGGELFF.